The T cell receptor beta chain described here comes from a study of blood T cell repertoires in COVID-19. Across the whole study: COVID-19 samples from acute and convalescent phases originated in the United States, Italy and Spain.

This CDR3 region has 17 residues. The V gene end was trimmed by 4 bases and the J gene end by 1 base; junction bases not matched to a gene: 13. Germline loops: CDR1 MDHEN, CDR2 SYDVKM. Some clones are missing from TCRdb's copy, which holds only in-frame ones; the method was immunoSEQ multiplex PCR. The sample consists of about 330,000 clones, around 90% of them appearing once. Cohorts were based on clinical histories the participants reported. Sequenced input: PBMCs or T cells enriched from blood (not recorded which). The TCR originated in a woman aged 25 to 39 who had recovered from COVID-19. This chain joins TRBV28 and TRBJ2-7; 7 bases align to TRBD1. Written as DNA, the CDR3 is TGTGCCAGCAGTTCAATACCGAGGGGGCGGTTATCCTACGAGCAGTACTTC. Translation gives CASSSIPRGRLSYEQYF.